Listed below are T cell receptor beta chains from one sample, sequenced in a study of Tregs in tolerant kidney transplant recipients. The method was immunoSEQ multiplex PCR; TCRdb's version includes in-frame clones alone and lacks a portion of them. The table records about 87,000 clones, approximately 93% of them present only once. The source material was CD4+ T cells from blood, sampled before the transplant. The source of these receptors is a human donor who received a combined kidney and bone marrow transplant. Both conserved end residues are part of each CDR3. A D gene is named only where the DNA matches it firmly. Clone size is stated in some rows and not others, as once, few, many or a class when expanded.

J gene | clone size | V gene | D gene | CDR3 protein | CDR3 DNA
TRBJ1-1 | few | TRBV7-2 | TRBD1 | CASSWDRGWGTEAFF | TGTGCCAGCAGCTGGGACAGGGGGTGGGGCACTGAAGCTTTCTTT
TRBJ2-1 | NA | TRBV4-3 | TRBD2 | CASSQATSGGDEQFF | TGCGCCAGCAGCCAAGCGACTAGCGGAGGGGATGAGCAGTTCTTC
TRBJ1-2 | NA | TRBV5-6 | NA | CASSLETLANYGYTF | TGTGCCAGCAGCTTGGAAACTTTAGCTAACTATGGCTACACCTTC
TRBJ2-5 | NA | TRBV6-5 | TRBD1 | CASRDRGGWGETQYF | TGTGCCAGCAGGGACAGGGGAGGATGGGGAGAGACCCAGTACTTC
TRBJ2-3 | once | TRBV10-3 | TRBD2 | CATGLVGLPDTQYF | TGTGCCACCGGACTAGTGGGGTTGCCAGATACGCAGTATTTT
TRBJ1-4 | few | TRBV28 | TRBD1 | CASSLFPSPGQGTNEKLFF | TGTGCCAGCAGTTTATTCCCTTCTCCGGGACAGGGGACTAATGAAAAACTGTTTTTT
TRBJ2-3 | NA | TRBV16 | TRBD2 | CASSQSSGSSTDTQYF | TGTGCCAGCAGCCAATCTAGCGGGAGCTCAACAGATACGCAGTATTTT
TRBJ1-4 | NA | TRBV27 | NA | CASSLGGNYRDEKLFF | TGTGCCAGCAGTTTAGGGGGTAATTACAGGGATGAAAAACTGTTTTTT
TRBJ1-1 | NA | TRBV7-2 | TRBD1 | CASQSGGWNTEAFF | TGTGCCAGCCAATCAGGGGGCTGGAACACTGAAGCTTTCTTT
TRBJ2-3 | NA | TRBV4-3 | NA | CASSHNRVHTDTQYF | TGCGCCAGCAGTCATAACAGGGTACACACAGATACGCAGTATTTT
TRBJ2-7 | NA | TRBV30 | NA | CASEQGSIFEQYF | TGTGCCTCAGAACAGGGATCTATTTTTGAGCAGTACTTC
TRBJ2-2 | NA | TRBV6-5 | NA | CASAQLNTGELFF | TGTGCCAGCGCCCAGTTGAACACCGGGGAGCTGTTTTTT
TRBJ2-3 | NA | TRBV4-3 | TRBD1 | CASSQSTGPYTDTQYF | TGCGCCAGCAGCCAGTCGACAGGGCCTTACACAGATACGCAGTATTTT
TRBJ2-3 | NA | TRBV7-9 | TRBD2 | CASSPGLAEDTQYF | TGTGCCAGCAGCCCGGGACTAGCGGAAGATACGCAGTATTTT
TRBJ1-2 | NA | TRBV27 | NA | CASRNPQGNYGYTF | TGTGCCAGCAGAAACCCACAGGGAAACTATGGCTACACCTTC
TRBJ2-5 | NA | TRBV6-1 | NA | CASSEGRVETQYF | TGTGCCAGCAGTGAAGGCCGCGTGGAGACCCAGTACTTC
TRBJ1-5 | once | TRBV25-1 | NA | CASSLGGDQPQHF | TGTGCCAGCAGCCTGGGGGGGGATCAGCCCCAGCATTTT
TRBJ2-7 | NA | TRBV7-2 | NA | CASSPGGGALYEQYF | TGTGCCAGCAGCCCCGGTGGTGGAGCGCTCTACGAGCAGTACTTC
TRBJ2-7 | once | TRBV6-5 | TRBD1 | CASSYSTGAPYEQYF | TGTGCCAGCAGTTACTCAACAGGGGCGCCCTACGAGCAGTACTTC
TRBJ2-3 | NA | TRBV7-2 | NA | CASSFRTWGHTDTQYF | TGTGCCAGCAGCTTTAGAACCTGGGGACACACAGATACGCAGTATTTT
TRBJ2-2 | NA | TRBV11-3 | NA | CASSFLSGTGELFF | TGTGCCAGCAGCTTCCTATCAGGCACCGGGGAGCTGTTTTTT
TRBJ2-3 | NA | TRBV10-3 | TRBD1 | CANRGQGTADTQYF | TGTGCCAACAGAGGACAGGGGACGGCAGATACGCAGTATTTT
TRBJ1-6 | NA | TRBV7-9 | NA | CASSFFHEGSPLHF | TGTGCCAGCAGCTTCTTTCATGAGGGTTCACCCCTCCACTTT
TRBJ2-5 | NA | TRBV29-1 | TRBD2 | CSVPPSGRSWETQYF | TGCAGCGTCCCCCCTAGCGGCCGGAGCTGGGAGACCCAGTACTTC
TRBJ1-2 | NA | TRBV5-6 | TRBD1 | CASSMYRGSSGYTF | TGTGCCAGCAGCATGTACAGGGGCTCGAGTGGCTACACCTTC
TRBJ2-1 | NA | TRBV5-4 | TRBD2 | CASGLAGYPYNEQFF | TGTGCCAGCGGACTAGCGGGTTACCCCTACAATGAGCAGTTCTTC
TRBJ2-3 | NA | TRBV2 | TRBD1 | CATSPNGQGADTQYF | TGTGCCACCAGCCCCAATGGTCAGGGGGCAGATACGCAGTATTTT
TRBJ1-1 | NA | TRBV6-5 | TRBD1 | CASSFDRGDTEAFF | TGTGCCAGCAGTTTCGACAGGGGGGACACTGAAGCTTTCTTT
TRBJ2-5 | NA | TRBV30 | TRBD2 | CAWREAGGKTQYF | TGTGCCTGGCGGGAGGCGGGAGGGAAGACCCAGTACTTC
TRBJ2-5 | NA | TRBV7-9 | TRBD1 | CASSLMLQGGFQETQYF | TGTGCCAGCAGCTTAATGTTGCAAGGGGGCTTCCAAGAGACCCAGTACTTC
TRBJ1-1 | NA | TRBV19 | TRBD1 | CASTDPFGQGSTEAFF | TGTGCCAGTACCGACCCTTTTGGACAGGGAAGTACTGAAGCTTTCTTT
TRBJ1-6 | NA | TRBV14 | NA | CASSLTAFRESPLHF | TGTGCCAGCAGCCTGACGGCCTTCCGGGAATCACCCCTCCACTTT
TRBJ2-7 | once | TRBV7-2 | TRBD2 | CASSFQREAAEQYF | TGTGCCAGCAGCTTTCAGCGGGAGGCCGCCGAGCAGTACTTC
TRBJ1-5 | NA | TRBV7-9 | NA | CASSAVNQPQHF | TGTGCCAGCAGCGCGGTTAATCAGCCCCAGCATTTT
TRBJ2-1 | NA | TRBV21-1 | NA | CASSKGLSGSSYNEQFF | TGTGCCAGCAGCAAGGGGCTTAGCGGGAGCTCCTACAATGAGCAGTTCTTC
TRBJ2-7 | NA | TRBV5-1 | NA | CASNREGAYEQYF | TGCGCCAGCAACAGAGAGGGGGCCTACGAGCAGTACTTC
TRBJ1-5 | NA | TRBV11-3 | NA | CASSLTKRGPSNQPQHF | TGTGCCAGCAGCTTAACGAAGCGGGGGCCTTCGAATCAGCCCCAGCATTTT
TRBJ2-5 | NA | TRBV30 | NA | CAWSIGGAWETQYF | TGTGCCTGGAGTATTGGGGGGGCCTGGGAGACCCAGTACTTC
TRBJ2-1 | NA | TRBV19 | NA | CASSIYRGQSKDEQFF | TGTGCCAGTAGTATATATAGGGGCCAATCAAAGGATGAGCAGTTCTTC
TRBJ1-2 | NA | TRBV7-2 | TRBD1 | CASSLVQGAYYGYTF | TGTGCCAGCAGCTTAGTTCAGGGGGCGTACTATGGCTACACCTTC
TRBJ2-3 | NA | TRBV11-3 | NA | CASSLDGSGTDTQYF | TGTGCCAGCAGCTTAGACGGGAGTGGGACAGATACGCAGTATTTT
TRBJ2-2 | NA | TRBV6-1 | NA | CASRGGQAGELFF | TGTGCCAGCAGAGGTGGACAAGCCGGGGAGCTGTTTTTT
TRBJ2-5 | NA | TRBV6-5 | TRBD1 | CASSSNDRGLWETQYF | TGTGCCAGCAGTTCAAATGACAGGGGGCTTTGGGAGACCCAGTACTTC
TRBJ2-1 | NA | TRBV14 | NA | CASSRPVRGLLSSYNEQFF | TGTGCCAGCAGCCGCCCTGTCAGGGGCCTGTTAAGCTCCTACAATGAGCAGTTCTTC
TRBJ2-7 | NA | TRBV7-9 | TRBD2 | CAFTSGSSYEQYF | TGTGCCTTCACTAGCGGGAGCTCCTACGAGCAGTACTTC
TRBJ2-1 | NA | TRBV6-1 | TRBD1 | CASRRDRGFDEQFF | TGTGCCAGCCGCCGGGACAGGGGTTTCGATGAGCAGTTCTTC
TRBJ2-7 | NA | TRBV4-2 | TRBD2 | CASRPDYGAGGLYEQYF | TGTGCCAGCAGACCCGATTACGGAGCGGGAGGGTTGTACGAGCAGTACTTC
TRBJ1-1 | NA | TRBV6-1 | NA | CASSEAGVGRAFF | TGTGCCAGCAGTGAAGCGGGAGTCGGGCGGGCTTTCTTT
TRBJ1-2 | NA | TRBV6-6 | NA | CASNRGKWYGYTF | TGTGCCAGCAATAGGGGGAAATGGTATGGCTACACCTTC
TRBJ2-2 | NA | TRBV5-6 | NA | CASSSIFRQALRKTGELFF | TGTGCCAGCAGCTCGATTTTTAGGCAGGCCCTAAGGAAGACCGGGGAGCTGTTTTTT
TRBJ1-3 | NA | TRBV15 | TRBD1 | CATSRATGSSGNTIYF | TGTGCCACCAGCAGAGCGACAGGGAGTAGTGGAAACACCATATATTTT
TRBJ2-7 | NA | TRBV29-1 | TRBD1 | CSVIKPRDRGPSSYEQYF | TGCAGCGTAATAAAACCCCGGGACAGGGGGCCTTCCTCCTACGAGCAGTACTTC
TRBJ2-3 | NA | TRBV5-1 | NA | CASSLVAGASTDTQYF | TGCGCCAGCAGCTTGGTGGCGGGGGCATCCACAGATACGCAGTATTTT
TRBJ2-3 | NA | TRBV11-2 | TRBD1 | CASNRGTGLFFDTQYF | TGTGCCAGCAACAGAGGGACAGGCCTGTTCTTCGATACGCAGTATTTT
TRBJ2-4 | once | TRBV5-1 | NA | CASSLAGGGLSIQYF | TGCGCCAGCAGCTTGGCTGGGGGAGGTTTAAGCATTCAGTACTTC
TRBJ2-5 | NA | TRBV15 | NA | CATSRSVQETQYF | TGTGCCACCAGCAGATCGGTTCAAGAGACCCAGTACTTC
TRBJ2-3 | once | TRBV29-1 | TRBD2 | CSVTSEGADTQYF | TGCAGCGTCACTAGCGAGGGTGCAGATACGCAGTATTTT